The entry below gives a single T cell receptor (beta chain) sequence along with its context. Its specificity is unknown. Produced via immunoSEQ multiplex PCR; TCRdb's table is partial and in-frame only. The sample lists over 150,000 clones, approximately 93% occurring once. The sample is drawn from a study of T cell responses to AZD1222 COVID-19 vaccine. It was second doses at about 4 or about 12 weeks that were pooled. Study-wide findings and caveats: It should be noted that donors were predominantly white British and more often female, and clonal diversity was possibly underestimated. Unmutated variant regions are reportedly targeted by nearly half of spike-specific TCRs.

The clonotype was recovered from an adult who received the AZD1222 COVID-19 vaccine. Specimen: peripheral blood, collected 28 days after the second AZD1222 dose.

The CDR3 DNA sequence: TGTGCCAGCAGCGTGCAGGGATTGCAGCCCCAGCATTTT. Encoded protein: CASSVQGLQPQHF. This chain connects TRBV2 to TRBJ1-5; D perhaps matches TRBD1 (5 bases). The CDR3 totals 13 residues. Germline V CDR1 and CDR2: SNHLY, FYNNEI. V was clipped by 6 bases and J by 7 bases, with 13 bases between them.